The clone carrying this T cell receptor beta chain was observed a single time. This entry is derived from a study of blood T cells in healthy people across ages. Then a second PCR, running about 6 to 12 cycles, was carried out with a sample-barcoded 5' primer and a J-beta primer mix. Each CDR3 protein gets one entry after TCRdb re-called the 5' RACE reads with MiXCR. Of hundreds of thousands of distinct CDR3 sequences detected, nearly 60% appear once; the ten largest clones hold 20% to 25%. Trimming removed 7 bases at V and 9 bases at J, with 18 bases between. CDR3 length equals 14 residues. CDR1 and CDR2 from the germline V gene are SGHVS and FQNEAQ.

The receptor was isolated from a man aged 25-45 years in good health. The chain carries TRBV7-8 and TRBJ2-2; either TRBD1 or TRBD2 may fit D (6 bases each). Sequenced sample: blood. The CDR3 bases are TGTGCCAGCATTCCGCAGTGGGGGGCCCGGGAGCTGTTTTTT. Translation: CASIPQWGARELFF.